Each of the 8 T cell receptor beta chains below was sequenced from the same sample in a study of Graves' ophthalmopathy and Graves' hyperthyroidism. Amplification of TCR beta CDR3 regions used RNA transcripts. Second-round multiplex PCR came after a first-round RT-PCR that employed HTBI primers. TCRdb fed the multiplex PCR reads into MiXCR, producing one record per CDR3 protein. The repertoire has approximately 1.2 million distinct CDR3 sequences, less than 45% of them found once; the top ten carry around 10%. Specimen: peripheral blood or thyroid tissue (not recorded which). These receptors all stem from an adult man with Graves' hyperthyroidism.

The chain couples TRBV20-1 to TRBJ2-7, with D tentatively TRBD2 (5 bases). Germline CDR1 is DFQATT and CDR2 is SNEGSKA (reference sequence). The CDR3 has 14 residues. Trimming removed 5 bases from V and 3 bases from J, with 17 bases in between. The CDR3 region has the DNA TGCAGTGCTCCCCCCATAGCCGGGATCTACGAGCAGTACTTC. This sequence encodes CSAPPIAGIYEQYF.

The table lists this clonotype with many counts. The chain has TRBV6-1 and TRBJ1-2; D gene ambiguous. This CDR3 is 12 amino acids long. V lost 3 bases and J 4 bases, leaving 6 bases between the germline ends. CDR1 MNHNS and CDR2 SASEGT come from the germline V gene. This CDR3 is CASSESSYGYTF. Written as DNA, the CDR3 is TGTGCCAGCAGTGAGAGCAGCTATGGCTACACCTTC.

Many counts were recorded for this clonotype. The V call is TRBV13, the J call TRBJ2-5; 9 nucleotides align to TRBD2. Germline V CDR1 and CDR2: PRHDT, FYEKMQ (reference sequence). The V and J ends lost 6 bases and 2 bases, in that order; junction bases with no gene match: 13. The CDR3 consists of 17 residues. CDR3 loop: CASSRAGGGASQETQYF. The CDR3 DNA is TGTGCCAGCAGTAGAGCGGGAGGAGGGGCCTCACAAGAGACCCAGTACTTC. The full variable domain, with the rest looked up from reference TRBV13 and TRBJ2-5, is AAGVIQSPRHLIKEKRETATLKCYPIPRHDTVYWYQQGPGQDPQFLISFYEKMQSDKGSIPDRFSAQQFSDYHSELNMSSLELGDSALYFCASSRAGGGASQETQYFGPGTRLLVL.

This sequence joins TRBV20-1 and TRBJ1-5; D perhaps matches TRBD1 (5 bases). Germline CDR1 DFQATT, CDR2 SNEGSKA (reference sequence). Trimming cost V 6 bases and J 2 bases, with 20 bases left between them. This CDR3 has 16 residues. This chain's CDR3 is CSATSFGGRRNQPQHF. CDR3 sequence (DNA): TGCAGTGCCACCAGCTTTGGGGGACGACGCAATCAGCCCCAGCATTTT.

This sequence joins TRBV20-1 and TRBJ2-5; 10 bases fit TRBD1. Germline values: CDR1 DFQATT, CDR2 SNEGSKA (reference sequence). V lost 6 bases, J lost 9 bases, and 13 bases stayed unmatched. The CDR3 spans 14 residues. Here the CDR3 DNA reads TGCAGTGCCACCGGGACAGGGGCGGTGGAGCCCCAGTACTTC. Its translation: CSATGTGAVEPQYF.

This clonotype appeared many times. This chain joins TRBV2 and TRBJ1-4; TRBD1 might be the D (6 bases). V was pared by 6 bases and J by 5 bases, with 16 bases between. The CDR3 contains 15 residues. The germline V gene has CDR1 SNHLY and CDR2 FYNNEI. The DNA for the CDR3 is TGTGCCAGCAGGCTACCGGGACATGGGAATGAAAAACTGTTTTTT. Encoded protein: CASRLPGHGNEKLFF. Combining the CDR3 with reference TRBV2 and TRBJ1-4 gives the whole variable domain EPEVTQTPSHQVTQMGQEVILRCVPISNHLYFYWYRQILGQKVEFLVSFYNNEISEKSEIFDDQFSVERPDGSNFTLKIRSTKLEDSAMYFCASRLPGHGNEKLFFGSGTQLSVL.

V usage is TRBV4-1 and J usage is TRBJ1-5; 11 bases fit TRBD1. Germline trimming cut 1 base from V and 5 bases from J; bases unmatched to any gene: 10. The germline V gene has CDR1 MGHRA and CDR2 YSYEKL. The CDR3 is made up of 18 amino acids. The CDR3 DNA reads TGCGCCAGCAGCCAAGTTCTAATCCGGGACAGGGGGGATCAGCCCCAGCATTTT. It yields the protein CASSQVLIRDRGDQPQHF.

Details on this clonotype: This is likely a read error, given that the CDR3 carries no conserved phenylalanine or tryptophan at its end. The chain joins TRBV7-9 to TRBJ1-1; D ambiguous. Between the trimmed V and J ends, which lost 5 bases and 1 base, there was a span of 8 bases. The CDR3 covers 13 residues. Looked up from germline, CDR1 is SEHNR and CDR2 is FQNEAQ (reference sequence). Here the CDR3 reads CASSRGTNTEAFL. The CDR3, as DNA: TGTGCCAGCAGCCGCGGTACGAACACTGAAGCTTTCCTT.